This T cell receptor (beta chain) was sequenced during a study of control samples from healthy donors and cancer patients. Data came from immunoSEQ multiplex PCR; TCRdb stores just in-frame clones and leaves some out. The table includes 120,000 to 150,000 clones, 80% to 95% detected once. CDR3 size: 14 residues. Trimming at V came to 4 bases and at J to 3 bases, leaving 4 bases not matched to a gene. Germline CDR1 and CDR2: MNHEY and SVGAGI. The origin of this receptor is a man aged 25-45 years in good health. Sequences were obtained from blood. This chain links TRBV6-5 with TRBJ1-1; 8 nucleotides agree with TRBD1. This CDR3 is CASSLQGGDTEAFF. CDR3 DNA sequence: TGTGCCAGCAGTTTACAGGGGGGGGACACTGAAGCTTTCTTT.